Listed below are T cell receptor beta chains from one sample, sequenced in a study of CD8 T cells in ankylosing spondylitis. TCRdb re-called the 5' RACE reads with MiXCR, one entry per CDR3 protein. The sample holds about 160,000 distinct CDR3 sequences, 44% seen once. Sequencing used synovial fluid, either unsorted or a sorted T cell fraction (not recorded which). The receptors were sampled from a male donor with ankylosing spondylitis. CDR3s include the opening cysteine and the closing phenylalanine or tryptophan. The D gene is left open where the match is weak. Not every row has a clone size; where given, it reads once, few, many or a size class.

j_call,d_call,clone_size,v_call,cdr3_aa,cdr3_nt
TRBJ2-7,-,-,TRBV10-3,CAISEDRYFSDEQYF,TGTGCCATCAGTGAAGACAGGTATTTCTCAGACGAGCAGTACTTC
TRBJ2-7,-,-,TRBV4-1,CASSQGYTYEQYF,TGCGCCAGCAGCCAAGGATATACCTACGAGCAGTACTTC
TRBJ2-1,-,-,TRBV4-1,CASSQVSGATNEQFF,TGCGCCAGCAGCCAAGTCTCAGGGGCGACAAATGAGCAGTTCTTC
TRBJ2-1,TRBD2,-,TRBV7-3,CASSPSGSGGGQFF,TGTGCCAGCAGCCCCTCAGGCAGCGGGGGGGGGCAGTTCTTC
TRBJ1-1,-,-,TRBV10-3,CAISEDGVRMNTEAFF,TGTGCCATCAGTGAGGATGGGGTGAGGATGAACACTGAAGCTTTCTTT
TRBJ2-3,-,once,TRBV6-1,CASSEAPGTDTQYF,TGTGCCAGCAGTGAAGCACCGGGCACAGATACGCAGTATTTT
TRBJ1-5,-,-,TRBV5-1,CASSLRGLQPQHF,TGCGCCAGCAGCCTCAGGGGTTTACAGCCCCAGCATTTT
TRBJ1-3,-,few,TRBV10-3,CAINSPDSGNTIYF,TGTGCCATCAATTCCCCGGACTCTGGAAACACCATATATTTT
TRBJ2-3,TRBD2,-,TRBV12-3/TRBV12-4,CASRKLAGAFYGTDTQYF,TGTGCCAGCAGAAAACTAGCGGGAGCCTTTTACGGCACAGATACGCAGTATTTT
TRBJ2-7,TRBD1,-,TRBV5-1,CASSAGTGIGEQYF,TGCGCCAGCAGCGCCGGGACAGGGATAGGGGAGCAGTACTTC
TRBJ1-5,TRBD1,-,TRBV11-2,CASSLGGQGVWPQHF,TGTGCCAGCAGCTTAGGGGGACAGGGAGTTTGGCCCCAGCATTTT
TRBJ2-1,-,-,TRBV7-3,CASSLYYVTLYNEQFF,TGTGCCAGCAGCTTATATTACGTAACCCTCTACAATGAGCAGTTCTTC
TRBJ2-3,-,once,TRBV5-1,CASSPRIADTDTQYF,TGCGCCAGCAGCCCGAGAATAGCGGACACAGATACGCAGTATTTT
TRBJ2-7,TRBD2,few,TRBV12-5,CASGPGGLAYEQYF,TGTGCTAGTGGTCCCGGGGGACTAGCCTACGAGCAGTACTTC
TRBJ2-3,TRBD2,-,TRBV4-3,CASSQDQAGGPTDTQYF,TGCGCCAGCAGCCAAGACCAAGCGGGAGGGCCCACAGATACGCAGTATTTT
TRBJ1-1,-,-,TRBV28,CASSVWYTEAFF,TGTGCCAGCAGCGTGTGGTACACTGAAGCTTTCTTT
TRBJ1-1,-,many,TRBV7-9,CASSLDAGLGNTEAFF,TGTGCCAGCAGCTTAGATGCTGGATTGGGGAACACTGAAGCTTTCTTT
TRBJ2-2,-,-,TRBV11-3,CASSSLGTGELFF,TGTGCCAGCAGCTCCCTAGGCACCGGGGAGCTGTTTTTT
TRBJ2-7,-,-,TRBV6-2/TRBV6-3,CASRKDITYEQYF,TGTGCCAGCAGAAAGGACATAACCTACGAGCAGTACTTC
TRBJ2-2,TRBD2,-,TRBV5-1,CASSTHSGRAEGELFF,TGCGCCAGCAGCACCCATAGCGGGAGGGCCGAAGGGGAGCTGTTTTTT
TRBJ1-1,-,-,TRBV25-1,CASNPGPNTEAFF,TGTGCCAGCAACCCGGGCCCGAACACTGAAGCTTTCTTT
TRBJ1-5,TRBD1,-,TRBV10-3,CAISESGTEYSNQPQHF,TGTGCCATCAGTGAGTCGGGGACAGAGTATAGCAATCAGCCCCAGCATTTT
TRBJ2-3,-,few,TRBV3-1,CASSQRYDTDTQYF,TGTGCCAGCAGCCAACGGTACGACACAGATACGCAGTATTTT
TRBJ1-1,-,-,TRBV12-3/TRBV12-4,CASSLRQLQNTEAFF,TGTGCCAGCAGCCTCCGACAGCTACAGAACACTGAAGCTTTCTTT
TRBJ2-1,-,-,TRBV12-3/TRBV12-4,CASSTPREYGGSYNEQFF,TGTGCCAGCAGTACCCCCCGGGAGTACGGTGGGTCCTACAATGAGCAGTTCTTC
TRBJ1-2,-,-,TRBV4-1,CASSQESWDNSYGYTF,TGCGCCAGCAGCCAAGAGAGCTGGGACAATAGCTATGGCTACACCTTC
TRBJ1-4,-,-,TRBV6-5,CASSYSFGGAITNEKLFF,TGTGCCAGCAGTTACTCTTTTGGGGGGGCGATTACTAATGAAAAACTGTTTTTT
TRBJ2-3,TRBD2,-,TRBV7-2,CASSITSGNIDTQYF,TGTGCCAGCAGCATCACTAGCGGGAACATAGATACGCAGTATTTT
TRBJ1-1,-,few,TRBV20-1,CSPLGDEAFF,TGCAGTCCCCTCGGCGACGAAGCTTTCTTT
TRBJ1-6,-,few,TRBV10-3,CAIKGGAYNSPLHF,TGTGCCATCAAGGGGGGCGCATATAATTCACCCCTCCACTTT
TRBJ2-3,-,-,TRBV28,CASSLLSGEGKGGRPPDTQYF,TGTGCCAGCAGTTTGTTATCCGGTGAGGGAAAGGGCGGTCGCCCCCCAGATACGCAGTATTTT
TRBJ2-5,-,many,TRBV18,CASSPAYQETQYF,TGTGCCAGCTCACCGGCGTACCAAGAGACCCAGTACTTC
TRBJ2-7,-,-,TRBV29-1,CSGGHSPYEQYF,TGCAGCGGAGGACACTCCCCCTACGAGCAGTACTTC
TRBJ2-1,TRBD2,-,TRBV11-2,CASRRTSDEQFF,TGTGCCAGCAGGCGTACTAGCGATGAGCAGTTCTTC
TRBJ2-7,-,few,TRBV3-1,CASSQDPPDSSAYEQYF,TGTGCCAGCAGCCAAGACCCCCCAGACTCGTCTGCCTACGAGCAGTACTTC
TRBJ1-1,-,-,TRBV6-5,CASSYSRGGTEAFF,TGTGCCAGCAGTTACTCGAGGGGGGGCACTGAAGCTTTCTTT
TRBJ2-7,-,few,TRBV5-1,CASSRLTGPYEQYF,TGCGCCAGCAGTCGCCTGACAGGCCCCTACGAGCAGTACTTC
TRBJ2-2,TRBD2,-,TRBV12-3/TRBV12-4,CASTRTSGATANTGELFF,TGTGCCAGCACGAGGACTAGCGGGGCCACCGCGAACACCGGGGAGCTGTTTTTT
TRBJ1-2,-,-,TRBV5-1,CASSLAGAGAYGYTF,TGCGCCAGCAGCTTGGCTGGGGCGGGGGCCTATGGCTACACCTTC
TRBJ2-5,-,-,TRBV30,CAWSVGQGQETQYF,TGTGCCTGGAGTGTTGGTCAGGGCCAAGAGACCCAGTACTTC
TRBJ2-1,-,few,TRBV14,CASSPLSGNNEQFF,TGTGCCAGCAGCCCCCTTAGCGGAAACAATGAGCAGTTCTTC
TRBJ2-1,-,-,TRBV12-3/TRBV12-4,CASSLTPGTESYNEQFF,TGTGCCAGCAGTCTTACCCCCGGGACGGAATCCTACAATGAGCAGTTCTTC
TRBJ1-2,TRBD1,-,TRBV6-1,CASSPDRGSLYGYTF,TGTGCCAGCAGTCCCGACAGGGGGTCCCTGTATGGCTACACCTTC
TRBJ1-1,-,-,TRBV6-2/TRBV6-3,CASSFTGFYTEAFF,TGTGCCAGCAGTTTCACAGGTTTTTACACTGAAGCTTTCTTT
TRBJ1-5,-,-,TRBV6-6,CASSLVNQPQHF,TGTGCCAGCAGTTTAGTCAATCAGCCCCAGCATTTT
TRBJ2-1,TRBD2,-,TRBV12-3/TRBV12-4,CASRAGGRSYNEQFF,TGTGCCAGCAGGGCGGGGGGCCGCTCCTACAATGAGCAGTTCTTC
TRBJ2-2,-,-,TRBV12-3/TRBV12-4,CASSSLPTGTGELFF,TGTGCCAGCAGTTCCCTCCCGACTGGGACCGGGGAGCTGTTTTTT
TRBJ2-7,-,-,TRBV7-8,CASSLAQWGTYEQYF,TGTGCCAGCAGCTTAGCCCAGTGGGGGACCTACGAGCAGTACTTC
TRBJ2-1,-,-,TRBV12-3/TRBV12-4,CASSPLDASSYNEQFF,TGTGCCAGCAGTCCCCTGGACGCGAGCTCCTACAATGAGCAGTTCTTC
TRBJ1-4,-,-,TRBV6-4,CASSAKDGTNEKLFF,TGTGCCAGCAGTGCCAAGGACGGCACTAATGAAAAACTGTTTTTT